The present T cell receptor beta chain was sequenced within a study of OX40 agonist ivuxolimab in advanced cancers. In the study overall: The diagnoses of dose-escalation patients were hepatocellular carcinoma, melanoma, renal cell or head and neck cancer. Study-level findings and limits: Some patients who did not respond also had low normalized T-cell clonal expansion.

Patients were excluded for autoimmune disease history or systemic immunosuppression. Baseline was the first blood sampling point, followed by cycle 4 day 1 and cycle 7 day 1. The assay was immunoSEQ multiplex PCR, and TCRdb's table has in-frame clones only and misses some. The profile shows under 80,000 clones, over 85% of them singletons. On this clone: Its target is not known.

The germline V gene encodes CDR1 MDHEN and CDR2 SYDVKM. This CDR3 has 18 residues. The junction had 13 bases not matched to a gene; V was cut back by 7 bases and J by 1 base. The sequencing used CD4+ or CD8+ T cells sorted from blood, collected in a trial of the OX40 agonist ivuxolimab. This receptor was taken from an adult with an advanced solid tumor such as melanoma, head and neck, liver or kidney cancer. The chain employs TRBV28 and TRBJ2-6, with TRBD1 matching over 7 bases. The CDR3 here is CASTQQGKGFSGANVLTF. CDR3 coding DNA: TGTGCCAGCACCCAACAGGGGAAGGGATTTTCTGGGGCCAACGTCCTGACTTTC.